Here is one TCR beta chain with its context. The antigen remains unidentified. The sample comes from a study of T cell responses to AZD1222 COVID-19 vaccine. Study findings and constraints: Repertoires were sampled only after the peak T cell response. Possibly, clonal diversity was underestimated; donors were largely white British and included more females. It was only a handful of AZD1222 recipients who were seropositive at baseline.

Sequencing was performed with immunoSEQ multiplex PCR; in TCRdb, only in-frame clones are kept and a portion is missing. This sample has 120,000 to 150,000 clones, with 90% found just once. CDR3 length equals 12 residues. Trimming took off 3 bases at V and 5 bases at J, with 5 bases between the two ends. The germline gives CDR1 LNHDA, CDR2 SQIVND (reference sequence). V gene TRBV19 combines with J gene TRBJ2-4; the D gene is possibly TRBD2 (5 bases). The specimen was peripheral blood, collected on day 0 of AZD1222 vaccination. The clonotype originates from an adult in good health. CDR3 sequence (DNA): TGTGCCAGTAGTATCGGGGAAAACATTCAGTACTTC. Translation: CASSIGENIQYF.